The rows below give T cell receptor beta chains drawn from one sample of a study of CD8 T cells in ankylosing spondylitis. TCRdb processed the 5' RACE reads anew with MiXCR; each CDR3 protein has one entry. Here the sample spans approximately 88,000 distinct CDR3 sequences, 8.8% being singletons. Sequences were obtained from blood, either unsorted or a sorted T cell fraction (not recorded which). Source of these receptors: a male donor with ankylosing spondylitis or in good health (not recorded which). The CDR3 runs from the conserved cysteine through the conserved F or W. A D gene is named only where the DNA matches it firmly. Part of the rows lack a size; the others show once, few, many or a class for expanded clones.

CDR3nt	CDR3aa	abundance	len	v_gene	j_gene	d_gene
TGTGCCAGTAGTGCCCGGACCTGGTACCAAGAGACCCAGTACTTC	CASSARTWYQETQYF	.	15	TRBV19	TRBJ2-5	.
TGTGCCAGCAGTTTTGGGGCCAGCACTGAAGCTTTCTTT	CASSFGASTEAFF	many	13	TRBV12-3/TRBV12-4	TRBJ1-1	.
TGCAGTGCTGGGTTCGGAGATGGCTACACCTTC	CSAGFGDGYTF	many	11	TRBV20-1	TRBJ1-2	.
TGTGCCAGCAGCTTAGAACCTCCGGAGACAGGCTACAATGAGCAGTTCTTC	CASSLEPPETGYNEQFF	.	17	TRBV7-9	TRBJ2-1	.
TGCGCCAGCAGCTGGGGGTTTAGCGAGACCCAGTACTTC	CASSWGFSETQYF	many	13	TRBV5-1	TRBJ2-5	.
TGTGCCAGCAGTTACTCAGTGGGGATGATTTACAATGAGCAGTTCTTC	CASSYSVGMIYNEQFF	few	16	TRBV6-5	TRBJ2-1	.
TGCGCCAGCAGCTTAAATCCGGATGGCCAGCCCCAGCATTTT	CASSLNPDGQPQHF	many	14	TRBV5-1	TRBJ1-5	.
TGCAGTGCTAGAGATGAAGGGAATGAGCAGTTCTTC	CSARDEGNEQFF	.	12	TRBV20-1	TRBJ2-1	.
TGTGCCAGCAGTTTCTCCGCGGGGGTTGGCGAGCAGTACTTC	CASSFSAGVGEQYF	many	14	TRBV27	TRBJ2-7	TRBD2
TGTGCCAGCAGCTTGTCTGTAGGAGGAAACACCATATATTTT	CASSLSVGGNTIYF	many	14	TRBV7-8	TRBJ1-3	.
TGTGCCAGCAGCTTAAACAGCGGGGGGGCAACCGAGCAGTACTTC	CASSLNSGGATEQYF	many	15	TRBV7-2	TRBJ2-7	TRBD2
TGCAGCGGAGGACAGTCTTACGAGCAGTACTTC	CSGGQSYEQYF	many	11	TRBV29-1	TRBJ2-7	.
TGTGCCAGCAGCCAAGAATCTACATCCATAGCGGGGGGATACAATGAGCAGTTCTTC	CASSQESTSIAGGYNEQFF	many	19	TRBV4-2	TRBJ2-1	TRBD2
TGTGCCAGCAGGGAGGACATCCTGAACACTGAAGCTTTCTTT	CASREDILNTEAFF	many	14	TRBV28	TRBJ1-1	.
TGTGCCAGCAGCTACGGGACAGAATACAATGAGCAGTTCTTC	CASSYGTEYNEQFF	.	14	TRBV3-1	TRBJ2-1	TRBD1
TGTGCCAGCAGTGCGGGTTTCGCCCCCCACTTT	CASSAGFAPHF	many	11	TRBV6-1	TRBJ1-6	.
TGTGCCAGCAGTTTAACCGGCACCGGGGAGCTGTTTTTT	CASSLTGTGELFF	many	13	TRBV28	TRBJ2-2	.
TGTGCCAGCACCCGGACAGGTACAAATGAGCAGTTCTTC	CASTRTGTNEQFF	many	13	TRBV6-5	TRBJ2-1	TRBD1
TGCAGTGCAAAAGGGGGTCCGAACGAGCAGTACTTC	CSAKGGPNEQYF	many	12	TRBV20-1	TRBJ2-7	.
TGTGCCAGCTCACCTACACAACAGAGAGAGCAGTACTTC	CASSPTQQREQYF	many	13	TRBV18	TRBJ2-7	.
TGTGCCAGCCGGGGCAGGGGGTTCAATCAAGAGACCCAGTACTTC	CASRGRGFNQETQYF	many	15	TRBV7-2	TRBJ2-5	TRBD1
TGTGCCAGCAGCCCGGGACTTCCTGCCTACAATGAGCAGTTCTTC	CASSPGLPAYNEQFF	few	15	TRBV7-2	TRBJ2-1	.
TGCAGCGTTGAGGGCAGGGACAGCACCTTC	CSVEGRDSTF	many	10	TRBV29-1	TRBJ1-2	TRBD1
TGCGCCAGCAGCCCGGCCGGAAGCGGGGGCAACAATGAGCAGTTCTTC	CASSPAGSGGNNEQFF	many	16	TRBV5-1	TRBJ2-1	TRBD2
TGTGCCAGCAGCTACAGCACGGACCCCTACTTGACCGATGAGCAGTTCTTC	CASSYSTDPYLTDEQFF	.	17	TRBV3-1	TRBJ2-1	.
TGCAGTGCTAGAGATGTGACCGGACGAAACTATAATTCACCCCTCCACTTT	CSARDVTGRNYNSPLHF	many	17	TRBV20-1	TRBJ1-6	.
TGTGCCAGCAGCTCTCCCGGGACAGGGTCCGAGCAGTACTTC	CASSSPGTGSEQYF	many	14	TRBV5-5	TRBJ2-7	TRBD1
TGTGCCAGCAGCTTAGAACCGAGGAACACTGAAGCTTTCTTT	CASSLEPRNTEAFF	many	14	TRBV11-1	TRBJ1-1	.
TGTGCCAGCAGCGTAGAAGGTAGCAGGCAAGAGACCCAGTACTTC	CASSVEGSRQETQYF	many	15	TRBV9	TRBJ2-5	.
TGTGCCAGCAGTACCAACCGGATCTCCTACGAGCAGTACTTC	CASSTNRISYEQYF	many	14	TRBV6-1	TRBJ2-7	.
TGTGCCAGCAGTTTGTCCCTCTACGAGCAGTACTTC	CASSLSLYEQYF	many	12	TRBV28	TRBJ2-7	.
TGTGCCAGCAAACTCATCCGGGGCCCTCCAGAATCACCCCTCCACTTT	CASKLIRGPPESPLHF	many	16	TRBV28	TRBJ1-6	.
TGTGCCAGCAGTTTTGAGAGGGAGAATCAGCCCCAGCATTTT	CASSFERENQPQHF	few	14	TRBV28	TRBJ1-5	.
TGTGCCAGCAACCTAGCGGGGAGGAGCACAGATACGCAGTATTTT	CASNLAGRSTDTQYF	many	15	TRBV7-8	TRBJ2-3	TRBD2
TGCAGTGCTCCTCGGACAGGGTCGGGGGAGCAGTACTTC	CSAPRTGSGEQYF	many	13	TRBV20-1	TRBJ2-7	TRBD1
TGTGCCAGCAGTCCTTCTCCCTATCTGGGCGGTACGCAGTATTTT	CASSPSPYLGGTQYF	many	15	TRBV11-3	TRBJ2-3	.
TGTGCCAGCAGTTTGGGACAGGGGGCGAATGAGCAGTTCTTC	CASSLGQGANEQFF	many	14	TRBV28	TRBJ2-1	TRBD1
TGTGCCAGCAGCTTAGTTCGAGGGCCTGGGGAAAAACTGTTTTTT	CASSLVRGPGEKLFF	few	15	TRBV7-2	TRBJ1-4	.
TGTGCCAGCAGTTTCGGACTAGGGGTTGAGCAGTTCTTC	CASSFGLGVEQFF	many	13	TRBV12-3/TRBV12-4	TRBJ2-1	TRBD2
TGTGCCAGCAGTTACTTGGGAGATACGCAGTATTTT	CASSYLGDTQYF	many	12	TRBV2	TRBJ2-3	.
TGCGCCAGCAGCTACGGACTAGCGGGGAGCACAGATACGCAGTATTTT	CASSYGLAGSTDTQYF	many	16	TRBV5-1	TRBJ2-3	TRBD2
TGTGCCAGCAGCCCGGGGGGGCCAAGCACAGATACGCAGTATTTT	CASSPGGPSTDTQYF	many	15	TRBV11-2	TRBJ2-3	TRBD2
TGCAGCGTCAGGACGGGTTTGGACGGCTACACCTTC	CSVRTGLDGYTF	.	12	TRBV29-1	TRBJ1-2	.
TGCAGCGTGCTGAACACTGAAGCTTTCTTT	CSVLNTEAFF	many	10	TRBV29-1	TRBJ1-1	.
TGTGCCAGCAGCTACCGGGGGAACACCGGGGAGCTGTTTTTT	CASSYRGNTGELFF	many	14	TRBV7-9	TRBJ2-2	.
TGTGCCACCAGTGATTTGAACCCATGGAGCCCTACCTACGAGCAGTACTTC	CATSDLNPWSPTYEQYF	many	17	TRBV24-1	TRBJ2-7	.
TGTGCCAGCAGCGCGGGGACAGGGTCGTTTCCGCAAGCTTTCTTT	CASSAGTGSFPQAFF	many	15	TRBV7-3	TRBJ1-1	TRBD1
TGTGCCAGCAGTCCGACGACAACAGGGGTATTGGCCGGGGAGCTGTTTTTT	CASSPTTTGVLAGELFF	many	17	TRBV27	TRBJ2-2	TRBD1
TGCAGTGCTAGAGCTGGACAGGGGCTTTCACCCCTCCACTTT	CSARAGQGLSPLHF	many	14	TRBV20-1	TRBJ1-6	TRBD1
TGTGCCAGCAGCTCCTGGGACAGCCCGAGCTCCTACAATGAGCAGTTCTTC	CASSSWDSPSSYNEQFF	many	17	TRBV7-6	TRBJ2-1	TRBD1
TGCAGTGCGACTGGGACAACCACCTATAATTCACCCCTCCACTTT	CSATGTTTYNSPLHF	many	15	TRBV20-1	TRBJ1-6	.
TGTGCCAGCTCACCAGGCTGGGGACTCCAAGAGACCCAGTACTTC	CASSPGWGLQETQYF	few	15	TRBV18	TRBJ2-5	.